Listed below are T cell receptor beta chains from one sample, sequenced in a study of graft-versus-host responses after intestinal transplantation. Profiled with immunoSEQ multiplex PCR; TCRdb holds only in-frame clones, not every one. This table holds 6,000 to 7,000 clones, around 23% found once. The source was alloreactive CD4+ T cells from a mixed lymphocyte reaction culture, collected before transplantation. These TCRs come from a human patient who was an organ donor for intestinal transplantation. The CDR3 runs from the conserved cysteine through the conserved F or W. Size is stated for part of the rows, as once, few or many counts, or as a class when the clone is expanded.

v_gene	j_gene	abundance	CDR3aa
TRBV28	TRBJ2-7	large	CASSVTGFSYEQYF
TRBV6-1	TRBJ2-1	few	CASSEDPGLAGGNEQFF
TRBV6-8	TRBJ1-1	few	CASTEGGRAFF
TRBV30	TRBJ2-4	many	CAWSVSGGWDIQYF
TRBV5-6	TRBJ2-5	NA	CASSFPGNQETQYF
TRBV6-5	TRBJ1-1	NA	CASSYSDRIAEAFF
TRBV7-9	TRBJ2-3	NA	CASSLAGSGDTQYF
TRBV10-2	TRBJ1-2	NA	CASSELSDTYTF
TRBV10-3	TRBJ2-1	few	CAISEFLSGSSYNEQFF
TRBV7-2	TRBJ1-2	NA	CASSLELGGYTF
TRBV7-2	TRBJ2-3	medium-sized	CASRLAGLTGDTQYF
TRBV6-5	TRBJ1-2	large	CASRPTRGYGYTF
TRBV4-2	TRBJ2-3	few	CASSQPGLAGRWNTGTQYF